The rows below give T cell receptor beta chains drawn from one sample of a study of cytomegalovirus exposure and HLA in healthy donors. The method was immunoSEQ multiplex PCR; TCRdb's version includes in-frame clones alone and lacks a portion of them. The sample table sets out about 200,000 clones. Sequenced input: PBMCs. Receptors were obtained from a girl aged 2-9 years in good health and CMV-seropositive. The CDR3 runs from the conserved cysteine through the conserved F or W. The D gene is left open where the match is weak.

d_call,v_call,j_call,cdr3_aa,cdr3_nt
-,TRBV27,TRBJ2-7,CASSANSYEQYF,TGTGCCAGCAGTGCGAACTCCTACGAGCAGTACTTC
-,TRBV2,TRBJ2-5,CASSSETQYF,TGTGCCAGCAGTAGCGAGACCCAGTACTTC
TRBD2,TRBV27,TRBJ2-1,CASSPGTSGSSYNEQFF,TGTGCCAGCAGTCCCGGGACTAGCGGGAGCTCCTACAATGAGCAGTTCTTC
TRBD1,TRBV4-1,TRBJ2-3,CASSIQTGPGTTDTQYF,TGCGCCAGCAGCATCCAGACAGGGCCGGGGACCACAGATACGCAGTATTTT
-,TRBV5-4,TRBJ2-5,CASSLPSRFGLWETQYF,TGTGCCAGCAGCTTGCCCAGCCGGTTTGGGCTTTGGGAGACCCAGTACTTC
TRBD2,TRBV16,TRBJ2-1,CASSQSGGSSYNEQFF,TGTGCCAGCAGCCAATCGGGGGGGAGCTCCTACAATGAGCAGTTCTTC
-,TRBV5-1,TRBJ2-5,CASSLEDNPQYF,TGCGCCAGCAGCTTGGAGGACAACCCCCAGTACTTC
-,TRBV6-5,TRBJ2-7,CASRPGEADEQYF,TGTGCCAGCAGGCCGGGGGAGGCGGACGAGCAGTACTTC
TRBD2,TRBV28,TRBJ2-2,CASSLAGLAGGGTGELFF,TGTGCCAGCAGTTTGGCGGGACTAGCGGGGGGGGGCACCGGGGAGCTGTTTTTT
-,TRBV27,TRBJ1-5,CASRAEGNSNQPQHF,TGTGCCAGCAGGGCGGAGGGGAATAGCAATCAGCCCCAGCATTTT
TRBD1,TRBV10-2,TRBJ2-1,CASSESDYIGTGGNEQFF,TGCGCCAGCAGTGAGTCTGACTATATTGGGACAGGGGGTAATGAGCAGTTCTTC
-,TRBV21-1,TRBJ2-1,CASSTKKRGNEQFF,TGTGCCAGCAGCACGAAGAAACGGGGCAATGAGCAGTTCTTC
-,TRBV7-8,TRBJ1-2,CASSLALAGADNYGYTF,TGTGCCAGCAGCTTAGCGCTGGCAGGGGCGGATAACTATGGCTACACCTTC
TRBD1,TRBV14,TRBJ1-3,CASSQDWGQGEGNTIYF,TGTGCCAGCAGCCAAGATTGGGGACAGGGAGAGGGAAACACCATATATTTT
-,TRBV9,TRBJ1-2,CASSRGGADYGYTF,TGTGCCAGCAGCCGGGGGGGGGCGGATTATGGCTACACCTTC
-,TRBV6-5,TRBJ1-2,CASLNAGSNYGYTF,TGTGCCAGCCTAAATGCGGGATCTAACTATGGCTACACCTTC
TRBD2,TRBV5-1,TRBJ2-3,CASSWSGGSTDTQYF,TGCGCCAGCAGCTGGAGCGGGGGTAGCACAGATACGCAGTATTTT
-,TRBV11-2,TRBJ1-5,CASSLGGGTQPQHF,TGTGCCAGCAGCTTAGGGGGGGGGACTCAGCCCCAGCATTTT
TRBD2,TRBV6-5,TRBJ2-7,CASSSGLAGGEQYF,TGTGCCAGCAGTTCGGGACTAGCGGGCGGGGAGCAGTACTTC
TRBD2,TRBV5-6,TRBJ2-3,CASSLSGRAPDTQYF,TGTGCCAGCAGCCTTAGCGGGAGGGCCCCAGATACGCAGTATTTT
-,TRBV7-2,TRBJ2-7,CASSLDVMDSRSYEQYF,TGTGCCAGCAGCTTAGACGTTATGGACAGCCGCTCCTACGAGCAGTACTTC
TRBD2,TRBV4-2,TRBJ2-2,CASSQEGLAVAGELFF,TGTGCCAGCAGCCAAGAAGGCCTAGCGGTGGCCGGGGAGCTGTTTTTT
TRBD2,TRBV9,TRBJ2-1,CASSVGLAGVNEQFF,TGTGCCAGCAGCGTTGGACTAGCGGGAGTCAATGAGCAGTTCTTC
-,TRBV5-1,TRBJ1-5,CASSLGDRFNQPQHF,TGCGCCAGCAGCTTGGGTGACAGGTTTAATCAGCCCCAGCATTTT
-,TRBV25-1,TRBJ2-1,CASSEGMGLGTLNEQFF,TGTGCCAGCAGTGAAGGGATGGGGTTGGGGACTTTAAATGAGCAGTTCTTC
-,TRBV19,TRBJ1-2,CASSIREGNYGYTF,TGTGCCAGTAGTATCAGGGAGGGTAACTATGGCTACACCTTC
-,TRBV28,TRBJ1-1,CASSFPQTEAFF,TGTGCCAGCAGTTTTCCCCAGACTGAAGCTTTCTTT
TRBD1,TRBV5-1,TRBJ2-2,CASSLGGTGPFTGELFF,TGCGCCAGCAGCTTGGGGGGGACAGGACCCTTCACCGGGGAGCTGTTTTTT
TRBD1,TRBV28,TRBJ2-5,CASSWDREETQYF,TGTGCCAGCAGTTGGGACAGGGAAGAGACCCAGTACTTC
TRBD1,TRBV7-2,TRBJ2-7,CASSLGQGGEQYF,TGTGCCAGCAGCCTGGGACAGGGGGGGGAGCAGTACTTC
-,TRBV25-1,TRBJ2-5,CASRGSFGGYQETQYF,TGTGCCAGCAGGGGATCGTTTGGGGGGTACCAAGAGACCCAGTACTTC
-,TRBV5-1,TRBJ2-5,CASSLDLALETQYF,TGCGCCAGCAGCCTGGACTTAGCGTTGGAGACCCAGTACTTC
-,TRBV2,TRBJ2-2,CASSGQRSGELFF,TGTGCCAGCAGTGGCCAGCGGAGCGGGGAGCTGTTTTTT
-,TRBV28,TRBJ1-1,CASSLLANTEAFF,TGTGCCAGCAGTTTGCTGGCGAACACTGAAGCTTTCTTT
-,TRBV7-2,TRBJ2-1,CASSLYRAGEQFF,TGTGCCAGCAGCTTATATCGAGCTGGTGAGCAGTTCTTC
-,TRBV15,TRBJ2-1,CATSLGGREFF,TGTGCCACCAGCTTGGGGGGGCGTGAGTTCTTC
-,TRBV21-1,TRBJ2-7,CASSKGGGRVDEQYF,TGTGCCAGCAGCAAAGGGGGAGGAAGAGTAGACGAGCAGTACTTC
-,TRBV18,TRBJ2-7,CASSPTAGLTRVQYF,TGTGCCAGCTCACCGACGGCCGGATTGACTAGAGTGCAGTACTTC
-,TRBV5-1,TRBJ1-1,CASSLLMNTEAFF,TGCGCCAGCAGCCTTCTAATGAACACTGAAGCTTTCTTT
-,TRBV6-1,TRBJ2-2,CASSELKLNVRELFF,TGTGCCAGCAGTGAATTAAAGCTCAACGTGCGGGAGCTGTTTTTT
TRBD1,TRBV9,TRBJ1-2,CASSAGQGAEGYTF,TGTGCCAGCAGCGCAGGACAGGGGGCGGAGGGCTACACCTTC